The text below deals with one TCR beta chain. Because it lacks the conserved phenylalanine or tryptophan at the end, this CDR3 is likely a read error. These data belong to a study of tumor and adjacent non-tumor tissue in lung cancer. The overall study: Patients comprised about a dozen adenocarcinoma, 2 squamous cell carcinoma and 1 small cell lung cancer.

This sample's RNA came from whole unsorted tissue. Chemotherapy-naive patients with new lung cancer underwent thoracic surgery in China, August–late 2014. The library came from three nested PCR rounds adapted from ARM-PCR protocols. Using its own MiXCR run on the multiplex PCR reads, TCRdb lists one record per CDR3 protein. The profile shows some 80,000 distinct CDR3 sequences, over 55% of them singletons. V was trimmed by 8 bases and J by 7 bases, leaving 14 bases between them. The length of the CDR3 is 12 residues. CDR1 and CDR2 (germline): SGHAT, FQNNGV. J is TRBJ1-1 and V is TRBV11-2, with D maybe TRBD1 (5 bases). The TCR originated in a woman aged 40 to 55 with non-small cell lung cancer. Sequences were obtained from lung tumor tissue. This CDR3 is CASGNSGFEAFS. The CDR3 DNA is TGTGCCAGCGGCAATTCAGGGTTTGAAGCTTTCTCT.